There are a few counts of the clone carrying this T cell receptor beta chain. This specimen comes from a study of T cell changes during pregnancy in multiple sclerosis. Germline V lookup: CDR1 SEHNR, CDR2 FQNEAQ (reference sequence). Trimming took 4 bases from V and 4 from J, leaving 12 bases between them. The CDR3 loop spans 14 amino acids. Generated by immunoSEQ multiplex PCR, the TCRdb table keeps only in-frame clones and is missing some. The repertoire holds 90,000 or so clones, with more than 90% as singletons. The clonotype originates from a female donor with multiple sclerosis, enrolled in a pregnancy study. Sequences were derived from peripheral blood, sampled in the first trimester of pregnancy. The chain combines TRBV7-9 with TRBJ2-3; TRBD2 might be the D (5 bases). The CDR3 DNA follows: TGTGCCAGCAGCTCATCCAGCGGTCCAGATACGCAGTATTTT. As protein: CASSSSSGPDTQYF.